This T cell receptor (beta chain) appears in the sequencing data of a study of T-cell memory formation after mild COVID-19. Study context: Largely, the TCR clusters proved donor specific.

Germline V gene lookup returns CDR1 DFQATT and CDR2 SNEGSKA (reference sequence). The length of the CDR3 is 13 residues. V was cut by 6 bases and J by 0 bases, with 10 bases left in between. Whole-study results and caveats: Later expanders leaned CD4+, whereas day 15 to 85 contracting clones were balanced CD4/CD8. Pre-infection memory already had some responding clones, implying cross-reactive memory joined.

This clonotype was counted between two and nine times. Its antigen is unknown. 5'RACE primed from the constant segment yielded TCR alpha and TCR beta cDNA libraries bearing sample barcodes and UMIs. TCRdb re-analysed the 5' RACE reads in MiXCR, keeping a single row per CDR3 protein. The sample lists over 500,000 distinct CDR3 sequences; around a sixth were seen once. The chain has TRBV20-1 and TRBJ2-3; TRBD2 might be the D (5 bases). The material sequenced was PBMCs or a T cell subset sorted from them (not recorded which). The TCR sequence derives from an adult woman who had mild COVID-19 (a few samples of this study predate the infection). Cell type and time point are not known. CDR3 region: CSAAAGSTDTQYF. The CDR3 DNA reads TGCAGTGCGGCGGCGGGCAGCACAGATACGCAGTATTTT.